This T cell receptor (beta chain) stems from a study of T cell responses to AZD1222 COVID-19 vaccine (dated by TCRdb to the early 2020s). Concerning the study at large: A total of more than 230 trial participants underwent TCR sequencing, of whom approximately 200 had received two doses of AZD1222 and around 26 had received two doses of the MenACWY control vaccine. Trial participants were enrolled by age into 18-55, 56-69 and 70-plus year subgroups, with roughly 150, 30 and 60 TCR-sequenced participants respectively.

The cysteine opens and the phenylalanine closes a CDR3 of 12 amino acids. Of all the DNA, just the CDR3 is kept, 36 bases in frame from base 1. A distance of 13 bases separates the germline ends of V and J, which lose 6 bases and 8 bases respectively. CDR1 and CDR2 are read off the germline V gene (reference sequence) as LNHDA and SQIVND. The CDR3 regions of human TCRbeta chains were analyzed by immunosequencing. The source study handled its data this way. TCRs in the repertoires were compared against a reference library of SARS-CoV-2-specific TCRs that had been generated with the MIRA antigen-specificity platform. Breadth was defined as the fraction of unique TCRs that were SARS-CoV-2-associated, and depth was defined as the fraction of total T cells that were SARS-CoV-2-associated. Using the MIRA data, each spike-specific TCR was mapped to the spike region that the TCR reacts to and placed in a CD4 or CD8 class. Log10-transformed breadth and depth values were compared by one-way ANOVA with Sidak's multiple comparisons tests. TCRdb re-hosts the immuneACCESS table, in-frame sequences only. Its copies lack some clones; in the studies checked, an unresolved V gene accounts for under half of them, and the cause for the rest is not known. V and J calls and clone size come straight from that table; D and trimming were deduced from the DNA. This sample holds 250,000 to 300,000 clones; almost 95% were observed only once. The top ten constitute about 0.5% of the sample.

The sample's time point label, decoded: about 28 days (+/-7) after the second vaccine dose. Because spike-specific TCR depth and breadth did not differ between the two schedules, AZD1222 recipients who got a second dose at roughly 4 weeks were pooled with those who got a second dose at roughly 12 weeks. The vaccinee samples were drawn from two UK trials, COV001 and COV002, one of which was a single-blind randomized controlled phase 2/3 trial testing AZD1222 (ChAdOx1 nCoV-19) in healthy adults. For TCRbeta chain sequencing, PBMC samples were collected from trial participants at day 0 and at day 28 after the second dose. Concerning this clone: What this receptor recognizes is not known. Per-nucleotide qualities are absent, and no much larger clonotype sits a single base away.

Study-wide findings and limitations: The whole spike protein was spanned by vaccine-associated CD4 TCRs, and dominant responses were seen in regions 160-218 and 743-854. Participants were mostly white British, with more females than males. The authors suggested clonal diversity may have been underestimated. Epitopes outside the regions mutated in the B.1.351 and B.1.1.7 variants were reportedly recognized by nearly half of the unique spike-specific TCRs. In the small 56-69-year group, the increase in depth fell short of significance, most likely because of low power. Spike-specific TCR breadth and depth rose significantly after two AZD1222 doses compared with day 0 and with MenACWY recipients. No day 14 peak-response samples were available, so repertoires were characterized only after the peak T cell response. Conclusions about previously exposed vaccinees are limited, since just a handful of AZD1222 recipients were seropositive for SARS-CoV-2 at baseline.

The chain is encoded by TRBV19 joined to TRBJ1-2, with TRBD1 perhaps the D gene, on 6 matching bases. Sample: peripheral blood, taken 28 days after the second AZD1222 dose. This TCR was sampled from an adult who received the AZD1222 COVID-19 vaccine. The CDR3 here reads CASRPTGQGYTF. Here is the DNA: TGTGCCAGTAGACCTACAGGGCAGGGCTACACCTTC.